This T cell receptor (beta chain) derives from a study of early stage breast cancer tumors. The assay was immunoSEQ multiplex PCR, and TCRdb's table has in-frame clones only and misses some. Of about 30,000 clones in the sample, approximately 76% were seen once. V was cut by 1 base and J by 5 bases, with 10 bases left in between. The CDR3 spans 13 residues. CDR1 and CDR2 (germline): SGHRS, YFSETQ. The sequenced sample was blood. The source is a person in their fifties with breast cancer. V and J are TRBV5-1 and TRBJ2-7; D is uncertain. The CDR3 bases are TGCGCCAGCAGCTTGAAGGGTGCCGACGAGCAGTACTTC. Amino acids: CASSLKGADEQYF.